The rows below give T cell receptor beta chains drawn from one sample of a study of CD8 T cells in Susac syndrome. Using its own MiXCR run on the immunoSEQ multiplex PCR reads, TCRdb lists one record per CDR3 protein. The table has about 210,000 distinct CDR3 sequences, approximately 95% seen once; the top ten hold around 0.08%. Sequenced input: CD4+ T cells from PBMCs. These receptors originate from a human donor with multiple sclerosis. Both conserved end residues are part of each CDR3. Each record gives: J gene, clone size, D gene, V gene, CDR3 protein, CDR3 DNA. D genes are given only for firm matches. Clone size, where shown, is once, few, many, or a class for clones that have expanded.

j_call: TRBJ2-2; clone_size: NA; d_call: NA; v_call: TRBV3-1; cdr3_aa: CASSSGGITGELFF; cdr3_nt: TGTGCCAGCAGCTCCGGGGGAATCACCGGGGAGCTGTTTTTT
j_call: TRBJ2-5; clone_size: NA; d_call: NA; v_call: TRBV19; cdr3_aa: CASSTSTGTQYF; cdr3_nt: TGTGCCAGTAGTACCTCGACAGGGACCCAGTACTTC
j_call: TRBJ2-1; clone_size: NA; d_call: NA; v_call: TRBV20-1; cdr3_aa: CSASISDNEQFF; cdr3_nt: TGCAGTGCTAGCATCTCCGATAATGAGCAGTTCTTC
j_call: TRBJ1-5; clone_size: NA; d_call: TRBD1; v_call: TRBV20-1; cdr3_aa: CSARDRGGGQPQHF; cdr3_nt: TGCAGTGCTAGGGACAGGGGAGGCGGACAGCCCCAGCATTTT
j_call: TRBJ2-5; clone_size: once; d_call: TRBD2; v_call: TRBV20-1; cdr3_aa: CSVRGGGGAETQYF; cdr3_nt: TGCAGTGTCCGCGGGGGCGGGGGGGCCGAGACCCAGTACTTC
j_call: TRBJ2-2; clone_size: NA; d_call: NA; v_call: TRBV29-1; cdr3_aa: CSVAAGNTGELFF; cdr3_nt: TGCAGCGTAGCCGCAGGCAACACCGGGGAGCTGTTTTTT
j_call: TRBJ2-1; clone_size: NA; d_call: NA; v_call: TRBV7-2; cdr3_aa: CASEVPYNEQFF; cdr3_nt: TGTGCCAGCGAGGTCCCCTACAATGAGCAGTTCTTC
j_call: TRBJ1-5; clone_size: NA; d_call: NA; v_call: TRBV29-1; cdr3_aa: CSVAGAENQPQHF; cdr3_nt: TGCAGCGTTGCAGGGGCGGAAAATCAGCCCCAGCATTTT
j_call: TRBJ1-2; clone_size: once; d_call: NA; v_call: TRBV3-1; cdr3_aa: CASRGGGTGRNYGYTF; cdr3_nt: TGTGCCAGCAGAGGTGGGGGGACCGGACGTAACTATGGCTACACCTTC
j_call: TRBJ2-1; clone_size: NA; d_call: TRBD2; v_call: TRBV20-1; cdr3_aa: CSARGASGGAYEQFF; cdr3_nt: TGCAGTGCTAGAGGTGCTAGCGGGGGGGCATATGAGCAGTTCTTC
j_call: TRBJ2-2; clone_size: NA; d_call: NA; v_call: TRBV5-4; cdr3_aa: CASSLDPGELFF; cdr3_nt: TGTGCCAGCAGCTTGGATCCCGGGGAGCTGTTTTTT